The clone carrying this T cell receptor (beta chain) was observed once. Its antigen is unknown. CDR1 and CDR2 (germline): SGHRS, YFSETQ. Between the trimmed V and J ends, which lost 6 bases and 1 base, there was a span of 13 bases. The CDR3 spans 14 residues. This sample was included in a study of cytomegalovirus exposure and HLA in healthy donors. Points from the study as a whole: It emerged from a later analysis that several of the most significant clusters appeared to be linked to common viral pathogens. Most TCR beta V segments were productive about 87% or about 30% of the time in an earlier analysis. In a later analysis, TCR beta V- and J-gene trimming was associated with a missense DCLRE1C variant.

The PCR was carried out with 60 Vbeta primers and 13 Jbeta primers. Sequencing used immunoSEQ multiplex PCR; TCRdb keeps in-frame clones, though not all of them. The data hold about 170,000 clones, with approximately 79% observed a single time. Sequencing input: PBMCs. The source is a man aged 40-55 years in good health and CMV-seropositive. The gene calls are TRBV5-1 and TRBJ1-1; D not certain. CDR3 amino acids: CASTIETGNTEAFF. The CDR3 coding sequence is TGCGCCAGCACCATAGAGACGGGGAACACTGAAGCTTTCTTT.